The rows below give T cell receptor beta chains drawn from one sample of a study of cytomegalovirus exposure and HLA in healthy donors. Clones were sequenced by immunoSEQ multiplex PCR, and TCRdb holds only the in-frame ones, with some missing. Of about 100,000 clones listed, around three quarters are singletons. Material for sequencing was PBMCs. These receptors were collected from a female donor in good health and CMV-seropositive. The CDR3 runs from the conserved cysteine through the conserved F or W. The D gene is left open where the match is weak. Clone size, where shown, is once, few, many, or a class for clones that have expanded.

clone_size | j_call | v_call | d_call | cdr3_nt | cdr3_aa
NA | TRBJ1-4 | TRBV6-5 | NA | TGTGCCAGCAGTGATTCAGGGTGGGATGAAAAACTGTTTTTT | CASSDSGWDEKLFF
once | TRBJ2-2 | TRBV7-2 | NA | TGTGCCAGCAGCGACTACAGGAACACCGGGGAGCTGTTTTTT | CASSDYRNTGELFF
NA | TRBJ2-5 | TRBV7-9 | NA | TGTGCCAGCAGCTTAAGTTCAGGGAGGGAGACCCAGTACTTC | CASSLSSGRETQYF
NA | TRBJ2-2 | TRBV19 | NA | TGTGCCAGTAGCCCAGGGCTGAACACCGGGGAGCTGTTTTTT | CASSPGLNTGELFF
NA | TRBJ2-3 | TRBV7-9 | NA | TGTGCCAGCAGCTTAGACCTCCGGGGTGATACGCAGTATTTT | CASSLDLRGDTQYF
NA | TRBJ2-2 | TRBV27 | NA | TGTGCCAGCAGCCACAGGTACACCGGGGAGCTGTTTTTT | CASSHRYTGELFF
NA | TRBJ2-1 | TRBV7-2 | TRBD2 | TGTGCCAGCAGCCCCGGGGGACTAGCGGGATCGGTTGAGCAGTTCTTC | CASSPGGLAGSVEQFF
NA | TRBJ1-2 | TRBV19 | NA | TGTGCCAGTAGTATAGATGTTGGCAGGGGCTATGGCTACACCTTC | CASSIDVGRGYGYTF
NA | TRBJ1-1 | TRBV5-4 | NA | TGTGCCAGCAGCCATCGGGGGGGTCAACTTGCAGGAGCTTTCTTT | CASSHRGGQLAGAFF
NA | TRBJ2-1 | TRBV7-6 | NA | TGTGCCAGCAGCTCAGCATGGGGGGGGGCAGGGAATGAGCAGTTCTTC | CASSSAWGGAGNEQFF